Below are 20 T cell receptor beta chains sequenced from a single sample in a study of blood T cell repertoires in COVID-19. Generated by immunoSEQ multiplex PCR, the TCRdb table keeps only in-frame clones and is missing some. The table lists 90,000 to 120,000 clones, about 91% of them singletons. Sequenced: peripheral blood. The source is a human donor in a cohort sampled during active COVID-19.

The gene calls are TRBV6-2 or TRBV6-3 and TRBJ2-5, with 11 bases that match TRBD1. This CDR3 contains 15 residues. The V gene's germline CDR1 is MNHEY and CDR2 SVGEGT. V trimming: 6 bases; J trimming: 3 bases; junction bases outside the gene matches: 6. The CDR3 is CASSPGQGAEETQYF. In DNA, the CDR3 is TGTGCCAGCAGCCCTGGACAGGGGGCGGAAGAGACCCAGTACTTC.

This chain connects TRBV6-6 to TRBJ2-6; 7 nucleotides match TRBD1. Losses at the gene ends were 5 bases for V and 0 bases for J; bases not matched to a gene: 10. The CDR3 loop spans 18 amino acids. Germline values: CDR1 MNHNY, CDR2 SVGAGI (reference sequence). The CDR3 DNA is TGTGCCAGCAGTCAGACAGGGATTCTATCCTCTGGGGCCAACGTCCTGACTTTC. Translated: CASSQTGILSSGANVLTF.

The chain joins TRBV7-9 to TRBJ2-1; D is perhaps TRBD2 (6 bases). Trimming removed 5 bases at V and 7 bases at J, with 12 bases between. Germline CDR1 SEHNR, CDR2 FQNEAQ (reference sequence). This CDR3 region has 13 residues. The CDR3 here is CASSRLAENEQFF. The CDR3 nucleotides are TGTGCCAGCAGCCGGTTAGCGGAAAATGAGCAGTTCTTC.

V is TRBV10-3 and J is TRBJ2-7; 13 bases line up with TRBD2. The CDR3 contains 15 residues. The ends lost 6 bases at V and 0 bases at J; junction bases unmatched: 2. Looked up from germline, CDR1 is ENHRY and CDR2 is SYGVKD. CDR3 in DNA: TGTGCCATCAGGGGGACTAGCGGGATCTCCTACGAGCAGTACTTC. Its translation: CAIRGTSGISYEQYF.

CDR3 nucleotides: TGTGCCAGCAACGAAGAGGACATTGACTCCTACGAGCAGTACTTC. Translation: CASNEEDIDSYEQYF. The rearrangement joins TRBV6-5 to TRBJ2-7; a possible D gene is TRBD1 (5 bases). The CDR3 is made up of 15 amino acids. V was cut by 7 bases and J by 0 bases, with 16 bases left in between. CDR1 is MNHEY and CDR2 is SVGAGI in the germline V gene.

The CDR3 sequence is CASSPRGRGEGEQFF. CDR3 sequence (DNA): TGCGCCAGCAGCCCCCGCGGGAGGGGGGAGGGCGAGCAGTTCTTC. This chain uses TRBV5-1 with TRBJ2-1, with 9 bases identical to TRBD2. J was trimmed by 10 bases and V by 4 bases; bases with no gene match: 12. Germline CDR1 SGHRS, CDR2 YFSETQ. The CDR3 extends over 15 amino acids. Looking up the rest from reference TRBV5-1 and TRBJ2-1 gives the full variable domain: KAGVTQTPRYLIKTRGQQVTLSCSPISGHRSVSWYQQTPGQGLQFLFEYFSETQRNKGNFPGRFSGRQFSNSRSEMNVSTLELGDSALYLCASSPRGRGEGEQFFGPGTRLTVL.

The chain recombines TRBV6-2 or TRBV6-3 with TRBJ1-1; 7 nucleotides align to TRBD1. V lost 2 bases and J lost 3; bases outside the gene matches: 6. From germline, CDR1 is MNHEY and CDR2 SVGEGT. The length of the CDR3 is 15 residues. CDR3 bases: TGTGCCAGCAGTTACGTCTCGACAGGGTACACTGAAGCTTTCTTT. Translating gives CASSYVSTGYTEAFF.

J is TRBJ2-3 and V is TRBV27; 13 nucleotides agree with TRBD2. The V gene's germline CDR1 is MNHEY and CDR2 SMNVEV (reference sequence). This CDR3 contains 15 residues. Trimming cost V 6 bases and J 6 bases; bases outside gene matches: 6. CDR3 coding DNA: TGTGCCAGCAGGACGCTACTAGCGGGAGGGGATACGCAGTATTTT. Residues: CASRTLLAGGDTQYF.

The chain's CDR3 is CASPTRSGANVLTF. CDR3 nucleotide sequence: TGTGCCAGCCCTACTCGGTCTGGGGCCAACGTCCTGACTTTC. This chain links TRBV19 with TRBJ2-6, with D uncertain. Between the trimmed V and J ends, which lost 9 bases and 1 base, there was a span of 10 bases. Germline V lookup: CDR1 LNHDA, CDR2 SQIVND (reference sequence). This CDR3 region has 14 residues.

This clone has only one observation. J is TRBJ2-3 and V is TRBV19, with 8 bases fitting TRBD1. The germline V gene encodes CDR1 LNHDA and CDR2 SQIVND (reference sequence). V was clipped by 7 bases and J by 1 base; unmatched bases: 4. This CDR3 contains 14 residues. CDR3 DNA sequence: TGTGCCAGTACGGACAGGGCGGGCACAGATACGCAGTATTTT. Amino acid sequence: CASTDRAGTDTQYF.

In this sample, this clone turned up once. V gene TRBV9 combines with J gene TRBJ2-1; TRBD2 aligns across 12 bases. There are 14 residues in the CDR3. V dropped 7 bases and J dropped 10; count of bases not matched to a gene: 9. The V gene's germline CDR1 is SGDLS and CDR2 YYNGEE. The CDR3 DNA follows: TGTGCCAGCGCAGAAACTAGCGGGAGGAGCGAGCAGTTCTTC. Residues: CASAETSGRSEQFF.

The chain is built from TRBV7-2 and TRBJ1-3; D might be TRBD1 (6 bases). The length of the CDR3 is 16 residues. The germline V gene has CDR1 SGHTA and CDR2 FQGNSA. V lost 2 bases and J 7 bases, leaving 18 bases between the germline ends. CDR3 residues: CASSLTYREGSNTIYF. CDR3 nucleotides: TGTGCCAGCAGCTTAACCTACAGGGAGGGTTCGAACACCATATATTTT.

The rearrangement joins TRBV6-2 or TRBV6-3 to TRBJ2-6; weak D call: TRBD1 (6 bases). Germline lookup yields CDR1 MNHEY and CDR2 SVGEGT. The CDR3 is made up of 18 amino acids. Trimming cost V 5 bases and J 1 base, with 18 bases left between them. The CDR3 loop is CASSGNRELWSGANVLTF. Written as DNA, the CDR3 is TGTGCCAGCAGTGGCAACAGGGAGCTTTGGTCTGGGGCCAACGTCCTGACTTTC.

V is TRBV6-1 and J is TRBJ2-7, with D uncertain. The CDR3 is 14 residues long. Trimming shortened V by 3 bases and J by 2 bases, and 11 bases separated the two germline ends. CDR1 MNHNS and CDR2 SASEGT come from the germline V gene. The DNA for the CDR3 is TGTGCCAGCAGTGATTGGGCGCAAGCCTACGAGCAGTACTTC. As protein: CASSDWAQAYEQYF.

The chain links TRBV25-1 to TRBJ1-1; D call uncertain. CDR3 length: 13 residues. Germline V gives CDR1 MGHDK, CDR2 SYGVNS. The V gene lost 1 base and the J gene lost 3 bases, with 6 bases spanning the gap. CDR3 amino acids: CASSESSYTEAFF. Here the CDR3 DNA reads TGTGCCAGCAGTGAATCGAGTTACACTGAAGCTTTCTTT.

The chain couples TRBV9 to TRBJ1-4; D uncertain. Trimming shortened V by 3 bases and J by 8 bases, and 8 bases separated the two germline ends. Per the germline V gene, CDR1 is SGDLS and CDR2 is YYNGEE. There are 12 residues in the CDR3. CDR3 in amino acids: CASSATNEKLFF. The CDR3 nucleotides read TGTGCCAGCAGCGCTACGAACGAAAAACTGTTTTTT.

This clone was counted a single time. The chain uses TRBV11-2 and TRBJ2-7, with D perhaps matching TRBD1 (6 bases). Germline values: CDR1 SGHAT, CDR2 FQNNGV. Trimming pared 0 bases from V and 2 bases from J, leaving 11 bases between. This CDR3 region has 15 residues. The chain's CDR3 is CASSLDPGAPYEQYF. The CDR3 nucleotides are TGTGCCAGCAGCTTAGACCCAGGGGCCCCCTACGAGCAGTACTTC.

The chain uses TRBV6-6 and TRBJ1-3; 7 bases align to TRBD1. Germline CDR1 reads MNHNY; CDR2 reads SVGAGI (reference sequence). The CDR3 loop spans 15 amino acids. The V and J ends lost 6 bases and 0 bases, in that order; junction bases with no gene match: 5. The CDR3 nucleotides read TGTGCCAGCAGGGGGGGACAGTCCTCTGGAAACACCATATATTTT. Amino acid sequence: CASRGGQSSGNTIYF.

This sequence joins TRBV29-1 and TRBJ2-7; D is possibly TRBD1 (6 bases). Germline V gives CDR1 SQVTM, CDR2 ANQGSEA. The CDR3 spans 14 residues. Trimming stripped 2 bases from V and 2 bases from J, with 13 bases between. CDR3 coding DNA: TGCAGCGTTGAAACAGGGCGGTTACCCTACGAGCAGTACTTC. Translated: CSVETGRLPYEQYF.

CDR3 sequence (DNA): TGCAGCGTCGCCGGGACAGGGGGTGGCTACACCTTC. This codes for CSVAGTGGGYTF. The chain couples TRBV29-1 to TRBJ1-2, with TRBD1 identical over 11 bases. In germline, CDR1 is SQVTM, CDR2 ANQGSEA. The CDR3 is 12 residues long. The ends lost 6 bases at V and 7 bases at J; junction bases unmatched: 4. Drawing the rest from reference TRBV29-1 and TRBJ1-2, the complete variable domain is SAVISQKPSRDICQRGTSLTIQCQVDSQVTMMFWYRQQPGQSLTLIATANQGSEATYESGFVIDKFPISRPNLTFSTLTVSNMSPEDSSIYLCSVAGTGGGYTFGSGTRLTVV.